One and the same sample provided the 25 T cell receptor beta chains below, sequenced in a study of shared clonotypes between healthy human individuals. Naive CD8 populations comprised CD45RO-negative cells positively selected for CCR7, excluding terminally differentiated effector memory CD45RA+ cells. Profiled with immunoSEQ multiplex PCR; TCRdb holds only in-frame clones, not every one. The profile covers roughly 2 million clones, with approximately 94% appearing a single time and 0.85% to 1.3% taken by the ten largest. The material sequenced was naive CD8+ T cells sorted from blood. The receptors shown here come from a man younger than 30 in good health.

The rearrangement links TRBV4-1 to TRBJ1-6; D is ambiguous. CDR3 length: 15 amino acids. CDR1 is MGHRA, CDR2 YSYEKL, per germline. Trimming stripped 1 base from V and 4 bases from J, with 8 bases between. The CDR3 is CASSQGNMYNSPLHF. CDR3 in DNA: TGCGCCAGCAGCCAAGGAAACATGTATAATTCACCCCTCCACTTT.

The rearrangement joins TRBV5-1 to TRBJ1-2; 8 nucleotides agree with TRBD1. The V segment lost 3 bases and the J segment 8 bases; nucleotides outside the gene matches: 9. Looked up from germline, CDR1 is SGHRS and CDR2 is YFSETQ. CDR3 length: 14 residues. CDR3 in amino acids: CASSSGQGRGGYTF. The CDR3 region has the DNA TGCGCCAGCAGCTCCGGACAGGGCAGAGGAGGCTACACCTTC.

V and J are TRBV5-5 and TRBJ2-5, with D maybe TRBD1 (5 bases). The CDR3 is made up of 13 amino acids. CDR1 and CDR2 from the germline V gene are SGHKS and YYEKEE (reference sequence). Between the trimmed V and J ends, which lost 4 bases and 0 bases, there was a span of 7 bases. CDR3 region: CASSEDNQETQYF. The CDR3, as DNA: TGTGCCAGCAGCGAGGACAACCAAGAGACCCAGTACTTC.

The rearrangement joins TRBV30 to TRBJ2-7; 9 positions match TRBD1. Looked up from germline, CDR1 is GTSNPN and CDR2 is SVGIG (reference sequence). There are 13 residues in the CDR3. V trimming: 5 bases; J trimming: 6 bases; junction bases outside the gene matches: 8. This CDR3 reads CAWERTGAGEQYF. Here the CDR3 DNA reads TGTGCCTGGGAGAGGACAGGGGCGGGCGAGCAGTACTTC.

J is TRBJ2-1 and V is TRBV7-2; D might be TRBD2 (7 bases). The CDR3 runs to 17 residues. Trimming stripped 1 base from V and 2 bases from J, with 15 bases between. Germline CDR1 reads SGHTA; CDR2 reads FQGNSA. The CDR3 DNA follows: TGTGCCAGCAGCTTAGGTCTTGGCGGGGGCACCTACAATGAGCAGTTCTTC. This encodes CASSLGLGGGTYNEQFF. The full variable domain, with the rest looked up from reference TRBV7-2 and TRBJ2-1, is GAGVSQSPSNKVTEKGKDVELRCDPISGHTALYWYRQSLGQGLEFLIYFQGNSAPDKSGLPSDRFSAERTGGSVSTLTIQRTQQEDSAVYLCASSLGLGGGTYNEQFFGPGTRLTVL.

The V and J genes are TRBV27 and TRBJ2-3; 8 nucleotides match TRBD1. V was clipped by 5 bases and J by 4 bases; unmatched bases: 5. The germline CDR1 and CDR2 sequences are MNHEY and SMNVEV (reference sequence). CDR3 length equals 14 residues. In DNA, the CDR3 is TGTGCCAGCAGTCACGGACAGGGACCAGATACGCAGTATTTT. Its translation is CASSHGQGPDTQYF.

The genes are TRBV5-1 and TRBJ2-5; TRBD2 is a possible D gene (5 bases). V was shortened by 7 bases and J by 1 base, with 14 bases between the two germline ends. The CDR3 consists of 14 residues. Germline values: CDR1 SGHRS, CDR2 YFSETQ. CDR3 nucleotides: TGCGCCAGCCGCCCTGATACTAGCCAAGAGACCCAGTACTTC. Its protein product is CASRPDTSQETQYF.

A single count supports this clone. The V call is TRBV9, the J call TRBJ2-7; TRBD2 agrees at 13 bases. The CDR3 length is 15 residues. Trimming at V came to 4 bases and at J to 2 bases, leaving 3 bases not matched to a gene. Germline V gene lookup returns CDR1 SGDLS and CDR2 YYNGEE. CDR3 sequence reads: CASSLTSGRAYEQYF. The CDR3 nucleotides read TGTGCCAGCAGCCTAACTAGCGGGAGGGCCTACGAGCAGTACTTC.

Points on this clone: In the same sample, other DNA sequences code for this CDR3. The chain links TRBV6-4 to TRBJ1-1; D remains ambiguous. Germline loops: CDR1 MRHNA, CDR2 SNTAGT. Trimming took 2 bases from V and 0 from J, leaving 4 bases between them. The CDR3 runs to 13 residues. CDR3 region: CASSDGMNTEAFF. The CDR3 DNA follows: TGTGCCAGCAGTGACGGCATGAACACTGAAGCTTTCTTT.

V is TRBV2 and J is TRBJ1-5; no firm D call. The CDR3 sequence is 17 residues long. V lost 3 bases to trimming and J lost 2 bases, with 17 bases between them. CDR1 SNHLY and CDR2 FYNNEI come from the germline V gene. CDR3 residues: CASSEARNSWGNQPQHF. The CDR3 nucleotides are TGTGCCAGCAGTGAGGCTCGGAACTCCTGGGGCAATCAGCCCCAGCATTTT.

The V gene is TRBV10-3, the J gene TRBJ1-4; 7 bases line up with TRBD1. This CDR3 contains 15 residues. J lost 6 bases, V lost 0 bases, and 4 bases had no gene match. Germline CDR1 is ENHRY and CDR2 is SYGVKD. CDR3: CAISESDRVDEKLFF. The CDR3 DNA reads TGTGCCATCAGTGAGTCAGACAGGGTAGATGAAAAACTGTTTTTT.

As concerns this clone: Other DNA sequences within the sample encode an identical CDR3. The chain couples TRBV29-1 to TRBJ2-7; unclear D gene. V was clipped by 1 base and J by 1 base, with 5 bases between them. Germline lookup yields CDR1 SQVTM and CDR2 ANQGSEA. This CDR3 region has 12 residues. DNA for the CDR3: TGCAGCGTTGAAGCGGATTCCTACGAGCAGTACTTC. As protein: CSVEADSYEQYF.

CDR3 sequence (DNA): TGTGCCAGCCTTGGCTCGCGGGAGACCCAGTACTTC. The encoded protein is CASLGSRETQYF. The chain is built from TRBV2 and TRBJ2-5; D is unclear. This CDR3 has 12 amino acids. V was clipped by 8 bases and J by 5 bases, with 12 bases between them. Germline V gene data show CDR1 as SNHLY and CDR2 as FYNNEI.

The V call is TRBV2, the J call TRBJ2-6, with D possibly TRBD1 on 6 matching bases. Germline V lookup: CDR1 SNHLY, CDR2 FYNNEI. The ends were cut back, 0 bases at V and 2 bases at J, with 20 bases in the middle. The CDR3 consists of 20 residues. The CDR3 sequence: CASSEALGGVSDPGANVLTF. In nucleotides, the CDR3 is TGTGCCAGCAGTGAAGCCCTAGGGGGAGTTAGTGACCCTGGGGCCAACGTCCTGACTTTC.

The chain employs TRBV10-1 and TRBJ2-7, with 9 positions matching TRBD2. V lost 1 base, J lost 4 bases, and 5 bases stayed unmatched. The CDR3 sequence is 15 residues long. Germline V CDR1 and CDR2: WNHNN, SYGVQD (reference sequence). This CDR3 reads CASSELREGPYEQYF. The CDR3 DNA is TGCGCCAGCAGTGAGTTGCGGGAGGGCCCATACGAGCAGTACTTC.

As for this clone: A read error may produce the germline difference seen at one junction end. The chain links TRBV2 to TRBJ1-1; D not resolved. There are 11 residues in the CDR3. Germline V lookup: CDR1 SNHLY, CDR2 FYNNEI. CDR3 region: CASCDGPEAFF. CDR3 sequence (DNA): TGTGCCAGCTGTGATGGGCCAGAAGCTTTCTTT.

This sequence joins TRBV5-1 and TRBJ2-7; D remains unclear. Per germline, CDR1 SGHRS and CDR2 YFSETQ. Trimming took 5 bases from V and 7 from J, leaving 13 bases between them. The CDR3 loop spans 12 amino acids. The CDR3 loop reads CASSPTGPEQYF. In nucleotides, the CDR3 is TGCGCCAGCAGTCCGACTGGTCCTGAGCAGTACTTC.

The chain links TRBV30 to TRBJ2-7; TRBD2 might be the D (5 bases). CDR1 and CDR2 (germline): GTSNPN, SVGIG (reference sequence). With 1 base removed from V and 6 bases from J, the gap between germline ends came to 13 bases. The CDR3 has 13 amino acids. CDR3: CAWSAGLDAEQYF. Written as DNA, the CDR3 is TGTGCCTGGAGTGCCGGACTGGATGCCGAGCAGTACTTC. Full variable domain (rest looked up from reference TRBV30 and TRBJ2-7): SQTIHQWPATLVQPVGSPLSLECTVEGTSNPNLYWYRQAAGRGLQLLFYSVGIGQISSEVPQNLSASRPQDRQFILSSKKLLLSDSGFYLCAWSAGLDAEQYFGPGTRLTVT.

The chain employs TRBV30 and TRBJ1-1; D remains unclear. The CDR3 is 14 residues long. V was shortened by 0 bases and J by 2 bases, with 10 bases between the two germline ends. Germline CDR1 is GTSNPN and CDR2 is SVGIG (reference sequence). For the CDR3, the DNA is TGTGCCTGGAGTGTACCTTCGGAAAACACTGAAGCTTTCTTT. Amino acid sequence: CAWSVPSENTEAFF. The whole variable domain, remainder taken from reference TRBV30 and TRBJ1-1, is SQTIHQWPATLVQPVGSPLSLECTVEGTSNPNLYWYRQAAGRGLQLLFYSVGIGQISSEVPQNLSASRPQDRQFILSSKKLLLSDSGFYLCAWSVPSENTEAFFGQGTRLTVV.

The chain carries TRBV29-1 and TRBJ1-2, with no clear D. With 5 bases removed from V and 6 bases from J, the gap between germline ends came to 10 bases. The CDR3 totals 11 residues. Germline assignment: CDR1 SQVTM and CDR2 ANQGSEA. The CDR3 DNA is TGCAGCGTTCGGGGTATGAATGGCTACACCTTC. It encodes CSVRGMNGYTF.

The chain is built from TRBV27 and TRBJ1-5; TRBD1 matches 8 bases. The V and J ends lost 10 bases and 0 bases, in that order; junction bases with no gene match: 14. Per germline, CDR1 MNHEY and CDR2 SMNVEV (reference sequence). This CDR3 has 17 residues. The CDR3 protein is CATRTGGDSISNQPQHF. CDR3 DNA sequence: TGTGCCACCCGAACAGGGGGTGATTCTATTAGCAATCAGCCCCAGCATTTT.

The V and J genes are TRBV7-9 and TRBJ2-1, with unresolved D. CDR3 size: 12 residues. Germline CDR1 SEHNR, CDR2 FQNEAQ (reference sequence). The V gene lost 5 bases and the J gene lost 7 bases, with 9 bases spanning the gap. The CDR3 nucleotides are TGTGCCAGCAGCCCTGGATCTAATGAGCAGTTCTTC. It specifies CASSPGSNEQFF.

This clone has just a few counts. This rearrangement joins TRBV6-6 to TRBJ2-1; 14 bases match TRBD2. J was trimmed by 7 bases and V by 5 bases; bases with no gene match: 4. Germline V gene data show CDR1 as MNHNY and CDR2 as SVGAGI (reference sequence). The CDR3 runs to 15 residues. CDR3 in amino acids: CASSGTSGGRNEQFF. The CDR3 nucleotides are TGTGCCAGCAGTGGGACTAGCGGGGGTAGGAATGAGCAGTTCTTC.

This clone was seen just once. For the CDR3, the DNA is TGTGCCAGCAGCCGATCATACGAGCAGTACTTC. This gives the protein CASSRSYEQYF. The V and J genes are TRBV5-6 and TRBJ2-7; D gene unclear. The V end was cut by 4 bases, the J end by 4 bases, with 6 bases between. Germline values: CDR1 SGHDT, CDR2 YYEEEE. CDR3 length: 11 residues.

The chain uses TRBV29-1 and TRBJ1-6; D call uncertain. The CDR3 has 13 residues. Germline V gene sequence: CDR1 SQVTM, CDR2 ANQGSEA. Deletions cut 4 bases from V and 3 bases from J, with 7 bases between. CDR3 coding DNA: TGCAGCGTTGCCGCAGACTATAATTCACCCCTCCACTTT. The encoded protein is CSVAADYNSPLHF.